A single sample is the source of the 21 T cell receptor beta chains below, sequenced in a study of blood T cell repertoires in COVID-19. Generated by immunoSEQ multiplex PCR, the TCRdb table keeps only in-frame clones and is missing some. The sample records tens of thousands of clones, roughly nine tenths being singletons. Sequencing used peripheral blood. These receptors came from a man between 70 and 80 years old with acute or convalescent COVID-19.

This clone was observed a handful of times. The chain recombines TRBV24-1 with TRBJ1-4, with a possible D match to TRBD1 (5 bases). This CDR3 is 14 amino acids long. The V and J ends lost 5 bases and 3 bases respectively, with 9 bases between them. Germline CDR1 KGHDR, CDR2 SFDVKD. CDR3 in DNA: TGTGCCACCAGTGTCGGGGGAGCTAATGAAAAACTGTTTTTT. Translating gives CATSVGGANEKLFF.

The genes are TRBV27 and TRBJ1-3, with 12 bases that match TRBD1. Unmatched junction bases numbered 8, after V lost 6 bases and J lost 2 bases. CDR3 length equals 17 residues. Germline V gives CDR1 MNHEY, CDR2 SMNVEV (reference sequence). CDR3 loop: CASRGLGTGGPGNTIYF. In DNA form, the CDR3 reads TGTGCCAGCAGGGGCCTGGGGACAGGGGGCCCTGGAAACACCATATATTTT.

The V call is TRBV3-1 (or the pseudogene TRBV3-2), the J call TRBJ2-3; perhaps TRBD2 as D (5 bases). In germline, CDR1 is LGHDT, CDR2 YNNKEL (reference sequence). Trimming stripped 0 bases from V and 0 bases from J, with 13 bases between. The length of the CDR3 is 17 residues. CDR3 coding DNA: TGTGCCAGCAGCCAAGATGGACCTGGGAGCAGCACAGATACGCAGTATTTT. This translates into CASSQDGPGSSTDTQYF.

This clone has just one count. The J gene is TRBJ2-6, the V gene TRBV18; D possibly corresponds to TRBD1 (6 bases). The CDR3 is made up of 14 amino acids. The germline V and J ends were trimmed by 3 bases and 13 bases, with 16 bases remaining between them. The germline V gene has CDR1 KGHSH and CDR2 LQKENI. CDR3 amino acids: CASSPTQGDKVLTF. In DNA form, the CDR3 reads TGTGCCAGCTCACCTACACAGGGTGATAAAGTCCTGACTTTC.

The chain carries TRBV2 and TRBJ2-1; D is perhaps TRBD2 (7 bases). Between the trimmed V and J ends, which lost 7 bases and 0 bases, there was a span of 13 bases. This CDR3 has 15 residues. CDR1 and CDR2 from the germline V gene are SNHLY and FYNNEI. CDR3 DNA: TGTGCCAGCAAAGACGGGGGGCGCTCCTACAATGAGCAGTTCTTC. This codes for CASKDGGRSYNEQFF. Full variable domain (rest looked up from reference TRBV2 and TRBJ2-1): EPEVTQTPSHQVTQMGQEVILRCVPISNHLYFYWYRQILGQKVEFLVSFYNNEISEKSEIFDDQFSVERPDGSNFTLKIRSTKLEDSAMYFCASKDGGRSYNEQFFGPGTRLTVL.

V gene TRBV7-3 combines with J gene TRBJ2-3; TRBD2 matches 8 bases. The V gene's germline CDR1 is SGHTA and CDR2 FQGTGA. CDR3 length: 14 residues. The V and J ends lost 7 bases and 3 bases, in that order; junction bases with no gene match: 6. DNA of the CDR3: TGTGCCAGCAAATTAGCGGGATCGACAGATACGCAGTATTTT. Residues: CASKLAGSTDTQYF.

This chain links TRBV5-5 with TRBJ1-6; D gene ambiguous. V was shortened by 2 bases and J by 10 bases, with 10 bases between the two germline ends. CDR1 is SGHKS, CDR2 YYEKEE, per germline (reference sequence). The CDR3 extends over 13 amino acids. The CDR3 reads CASSLDIESPLHF. CDR3 bases: TGTGCCAGCAGCTTAGACATTGAATCACCCCTCCACTTT.

The chain links TRBV7-2 to TRBJ2-7, with 8 bases that match TRBD2. The CDR3 runs to 15 residues. Trimming at V came to 2 bases and at J to 4 bases, leaving 7 bases not matched to a gene. The germline V gene encodes CDR1 SGHTA and CDR2 FQGNSA. Here the CDR3 DNA reads TGTGCCAGCAGCTTAATTCGGGAGGGCCGGTACGAGCAGTACTTC. It translates to CASSLIREGRYEQYF.

This clone has just one count. CDR3 nucleotide sequence: TGTGCCAGCAGCTTACAGGGGCCGGGGGCTTTCTTT. Translation gives CASSLQGPGAFF. The chain joins TRBV11-2 to TRBJ1-1, with D perhaps TRBD1 (6 bases). Deletions cut 2 bases from V and 11 bases from J, with 12 bases between. This CDR3 has 12 residues. CDR1 is SGHAT, CDR2 FQNNGV, per germline. The variable domain in full, with the rest retrieved from reference TRBV11-2 and TRBJ1-1, is EAGVAQSPRYKIIEKRQSVAFWCNPISGHATLYWYQQILGQGPKLLIQFQNNGVVDDSQLPKDRFSAERLKGVDSTLKIQPAKLEDSAVYLCASSLQGPGAFFGQGTRLTVV.

The chain has TRBV2 and TRBJ2-5, with 13 bases identical to TRBD2. This CDR3 region has 15 residues. Germline V gene lookup returns CDR1 SNHLY and CDR2 FYNNEI. V was pared by 4 bases and J by 5 bases, with 4 bases of the junction left unmatched. DNA for the CDR3: TGTGCCAGCAGTGTGGGACTAGCGGGAATGGAGACCCAGTACTTC. This encodes CASSVGLAGMETQYF.

The V and J genes are TRBV6-1 and TRBJ2-1; maybe TRBD2 (6 bases). V gave up 2 bases and J gave up 4 bases, with 15 bases separating them. Germline lookup yields CDR1 MNHNS and CDR2 SASEGT. CDR3 length equals 16 residues. The CDR3 here is CASSENPLAWYNEQFF. The CDR3 DNA sequence: TGTGCCAGCAGTGAAAATCCCCTAGCGTGGTACAATGAGCAGTTCTTC.

This chain connects TRBV7-2 to TRBJ2-5, with D maybe TRBD2 (6 bases). V lost 5 bases to trimming and J lost 2 bases, with 12 bases between them. The CDR3 is 14 amino acids. CDR1 is SGHTA and CDR2 is FQGNSA in the germline V gene. The CDR3 bases are TGTGCCAGCAGCCCTAGGGACTTTCAAGAGACCCAGTACTTC. It yields the protein CASSPRDFQETQYF.

The chain recombines TRBV5-6 with TRBJ1-2; 7 bases are shared with TRBD1. The CDR3 has 15 residues. Germline V gene data show CDR1 as SGHDT and CDR2 as YYEEEE. V was pared by 4 bases and J by 7 bases, with 13 bases of the junction left unmatched. The CDR3 sequence is CASSLLDRVEVGYTF. As DNA, the CDR3 is TGTGCCAGCAGCCTGTTAGACAGGGTAGAAGTTGGCTACACCTTC.

This clone appeared a single time. This chain joins TRBV5-1 and TRBJ1-5, with 10 bases aligning to TRBD1. J lost 6 bases, V lost 4 bases, and 10 bases had no gene match. This CDR3 contains 16 residues. Germline V gene lookup returns CDR1 SGHRS and CDR2 YFSETQ. The CDR3 region is CASSPGGTGEVQPQHF. CDR3 nucleotides: TGCGCCAGCAGCCCGGGGGGGACAGGGGAGGTTCAGCCCCAGCATTTT.

There are a few counts of this clone. The rearrangement links TRBV5-1 to TRBJ1-4; 10 bases fit TRBD1. This CDR3 has 15 amino acids. V shed 4 bases, J shed 7 bases, and the junction held 7 bases outside the gene matches. Germline CDR1 SGHRS, CDR2 YFSETQ. For the CDR3, the DNA is TGCGCCAGCAGCGAACGACAGGGGGCAAGTGAAAAACTGTTTTTT. As protein: CASSERQGASEKLFF.

The genes are TRBV9 and TRBJ2-1; 9 nucleotides match TRBD2. Germline values: CDR1 SGDLS, CDR2 YYNGEE. V trimming: 4 bases; J trimming: 7 bases; junction bases outside the gene matches: 12. The CDR3 totals 16 residues. CDR3 sequence (DNA): TGTGCCAGCAGCATCCAACCCCAGCGGGAGGTAAATGAGCAGTTCTTC. This codes for CASSIQPQREVNEQFF.

The rearrangement joins TRBV5-1 to TRBJ1-4; a weak D match, TRBD1 (5 bases). Germline V CDR1 and CDR2: SGHRS, YFSETQ. CDR3 length equals 14 residues. Trimming shortened V by 4 bases and J by 6 bases, and 13 bases separated the two germline ends. CDR3 in DNA: TGCGCCAGCAGCGGCGGGCGGGGGGATGAAAAACTGTTTTTT. Translation: CASSGGRGDEKLFF. The full variable domain, rest sourced from reference TRBV5-1 and TRBJ1-4, is KAGVTQTPRYLIKTRGQQVTLSCSPISGHRSVSWYQQTPGQGLQFLFEYFSETQRNKGNFPGRFSGRQFSNSRSEMNVSTLELGDSALYLCASSGGRGDEKLFFGSGTQLSVL.

CDR3 protein: CASSLVYGTGVRQPQHF. Written as DNA, the CDR3 is TGTGCCAGCAGTTTGGTCTATGGGACAGGGGTGAGGCAGCCCCAGCATTTT. J is TRBJ1-5 and V is TRBV28, with 10 bases fitting TRBD1. V was clipped by 3 bases and J by 7 bases; unmatched bases: 12. Germline CDR1 MDHEN, CDR2 SYDVKM. The CDR3 has 17 residues.

This chain uses TRBV7-2 with TRBJ1-5; 8 positions match TRBD1. Germline trimming cut 5 bases from V and 5 bases from J; bases unmatched to any gene: 8. Germline CDR1 SGHTA, CDR2 FQGNSA. CDR3 length: 15 residues. CDR3 residues: CASSPPGGADQPQHF. CDR3 nucleotides: TGTGCCAGCAGCCCACCAGGGGGCGCCGATCAGCCCCAGCATTTT.

The chain uses TRBV5-6 and TRBJ1-4; 7 bases map to TRBD1. V was clipped by 4 bases and J by 7 bases; unmatched bases: 10. In germline, CDR1 is SGHDT, CDR2 YYEEEE. The CDR3 is 15 amino acids. The DNA of the CDR3 is TGTGCCAGCAGCAACCTACAGGGGAGCGGTGAAAAACTGTTTTTT. It specifies CASSNLQGSGEKLFF. Combining the CDR3 with reference TRBV5-6 and TRBJ1-4 gives the whole variable domain DAGVTQSPTHLIKTRGQQVTLRCSPKSGHDTVSWYQQALGQGPQFIFQYYEEEERQRGNFPDRFSGHQFPNYSSELNVNALLLGDSALYLCASSNLQGSGEKLFFGSGTQLSVL.

The V call is TRBV4-2, the J call TRBJ2-1; D is unclear. CDR3 length: 18 residues. Trimming stripped 0 bases from V and 2 bases from J, with 17 bases between. CDR1 LGHNA and CDR2 YNFKEQ come from the germline V gene. This CDR3 is CASSQDVFSYQTYNEQFF. In DNA form, the CDR3 reads TGTGCCAGCAGCCAAGATGTCTTCAGTTACCAAACCTACAATGAGCAGTTCTTC.